This T cell receptor beta chain stems from a study of technical replicates of blood from several donors. The CDR3 consists of 17 residues. Looked up from germline, CDR1 is MDHEN and CDR2 is SYDVKM. Trimming removed 4 bases from V and 1 base from J, with 17 bases in between. TCRdb's table, derived via immunoSEQ multiplex PCR, lists solely in-frame clones and lacks some. The repertoire includes fewer than 100,000 clones, around 97% of them detected once, and around 0.18% sits in the top ten. The sequencing input was T cells isolated from PBMCs. The chain links TRBV28 to TRBJ1-5; tentative D call: TRBD1 (6 bases). This sequence was found in a human donor in good health. CDR3 amino acids: CASSWRRRDKSNQPQHF. In nucleotides, the CDR3 is TGTGCCAGCAGTTGGAGACGCCGGGACAAAAGCAATCAGCCCCAGCATTTT.